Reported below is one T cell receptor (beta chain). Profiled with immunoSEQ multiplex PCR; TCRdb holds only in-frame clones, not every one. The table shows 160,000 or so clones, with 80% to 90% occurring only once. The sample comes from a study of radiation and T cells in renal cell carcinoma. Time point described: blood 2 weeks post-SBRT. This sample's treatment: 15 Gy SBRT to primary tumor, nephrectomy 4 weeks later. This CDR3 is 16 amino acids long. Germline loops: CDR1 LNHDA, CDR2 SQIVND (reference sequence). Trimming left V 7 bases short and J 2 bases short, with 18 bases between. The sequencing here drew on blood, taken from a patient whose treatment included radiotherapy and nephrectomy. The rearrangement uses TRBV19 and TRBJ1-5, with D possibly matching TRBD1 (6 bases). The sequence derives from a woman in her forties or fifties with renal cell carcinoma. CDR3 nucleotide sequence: TGTGCCAGTATGATCCTGGGGGCGCCTGGCAATCAGCCCCAGCATTTT. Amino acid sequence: CASMILGAPGNQPQHF.